This T cell receptor (beta chain) was captured in a study of blood T cell repertoires in COVID-19. Authors' methods: Quantification of nucleated cells was approximated via reference gene primer amplification. Sequenced by immunoSEQ multiplex PCR; TCRdb stores in-frame clones only, minus some. V and J calls and clone size are given by that table; D and trimming were obtained from the DNA. The sample holds approximately 200,000 clones, more than 80% seen once. The origin of this receptor is a man younger than 45 who had recovered from COVID-19. The sequenced sample was PBMCs or T cells enriched from blood (not recorded which).

CDR3 amino acids: CASSLVASRTSFREQYF. CDR3 bases: TGTGCCAGCAGCTTAGTAGCGTCCCGGACTAGCTTCCGCGAGCAGTACTTC. The chain carries TRBV7-2 and TRBJ2-7, with TRBD2 matching over 8 bases. Germline CDR1 reads SGHTA; CDR2 reads FQGNSA. The CDR3 has 17 residues. J lost 6 bases, V lost 1 base, and 14 bases had no gene match.